This T cell receptor beta chain was observed in a study of spatial heterogeneity in lung cancer. Study overall: Detected beta-chain sequences consistently exceeded alpha-chain sequences.

In the library, each TCR cDNA molecule bore its own unique molecular identifier. One entry per CDR3 protein results from TCRdb running MiXCR on the 5' RACE reads. The data contain about 22,000 distinct CDR3 sequences, approximately 9.5% of them seen just once; the ten biggest clones take up 6.5% to 8.5%. The study, taken as a whole, reports: Coverage estimated for tumor T cells reached approximately 7.5% for alpha chains and 12% to 15% for beta chains. It was found that expanded intratumoral alpha and beta TCR counts tracked tumor mutation counts.

Time point here: sample taken at primary tumor resection. Whole RNA obtained from tumor, nontumor lung or frozen PBMC underwent sequencing without sorting. Looked up from germline, CDR1 is SQVTM and CDR2 is ANQGSEA. With 6 bases clipped from V and 2 bases from J, the junction kept 11 bases outside the gene matches. The CDR3 is 15 amino acids. This clonotype was seen at least ten times. Its antigen is undetermined. The clonotype originates from a male donor with early-stage non-small cell lung cancer. The rearrangement links TRBV29-1 to TRBJ2-3; 7 bases are shared with TRBD1. The sequenced sample was lung tumor tissue, obtained at surgery. In DNA, the CDR3 is TGCAGCGTGGCAGTAGCTAGGGGGCCCACAGATACGCAGTATTTT. Amino acids: CSVAVARGPTDTQYF.